This TCR beta chain derives from a study of neurological immune-mediated disorders. Study observations and caveats: Among 34 multiple sclerosis patients, phylogenetic grouping put the repertoires of 18 into a single related-CDR3 cluster, a possible signature.

Many counts were recorded for this clonotype. Its antigen remains unidentified. From 15-18 subjects, every sequencing run obtained over 200 million TCR-beta sequences. TCRdb redid the calling of the 5' RACE reads with MiXCR, one entry per CDR3 protein. The sample gives 65,000 to 90,000 distinct CDR3 sequences, about 5.5% of which show up once; around 2.3% is in the top ten. This CDR3 is built from 14 residues. V was pared by 6 bases and J by 1 base, with 9 bases between. Per the germline V gene, CDR1 is LNHNV and CDR2 is YYDKDF (reference sequence). The sequence came from a woman aged 25 to 39 with multiple sclerosis. The material sequenced was PBMCs. This sequence joins TRBV15 and TRBJ2-2; possibly TRBD1 for D (5 bases). The CDR3 reads CATRIQGNTGELFF. CDR3 nucleotides: TGTGCCACCAGGATTCAGGGGAACACCGGGGAGCTGTTTTTT.